This T cell receptor beta chain originates from a study of blood T cells in healthy people across ages. Study-level points and caveats: The long-lived group displayed more naive CD4+ cells, plus higher diversity, than the aged donors did.

About this clonotype: Its antigen is as yet unknown.

A sample-barcoded 5' primer and a J-beta primer mix were used in a second PCR of roughly 7 to 11 cycles. Using its own MiXCR run on the 5' RACE reads, TCRdb lists one record per CDR3 protein. The top ten clones hold 22% of a sample with hundreds of thousands of distinct CDR3 sequences, 55% to 70% of them seen once. This receptor was taken from a man aged 30 to 45 in good health. The sequenced sample was blood.

CDR3 in amino acids: CASTRKNQETQYF. CDR3 bases: TGTGCTAGCACTCGCAAAAACCAAGAGACCCAGTACTTC. This rearrangement joins TRBV12-5 to TRBJ2-5; D unresolved. The V gene lost 9 bases and the J gene lost 0 bases, with 11 bases spanning the gap. CDR1 is LGHNT and CDR2 is FRNRAP in the germline V gene. There are 13 residues in the CDR3.